What follows is one T cell receptor beta chain and its context. Only a few counts were recorded for this clone. Its recognized antigen is unknown. No much larger clone exists at a distance of one base, and base qualities are not known. The library was obtained by the immunoSEQ multiplex PCR assay. The multiplex PCR relied on a mix of 60 forward primers for TCR Vbeta segments and 13 reverse primers for TCR Jbeta segments. Amplification of the CDR3 region of rearranged TCR beta genes was performed with a multiplex PCR assay on genomic DNA. On the Illumina HiSeq System, the amplified TCR beta libraries were sequenced as 87-base-pair reads. Turning to the authors' computational methods: In a later analysis, tens of millions of unique TCR beta chains were counted across the roughly 610 repertoires, and roughly 11 million of these chains were shared by at least two donors. To remove PCR and sequencing errors, raw reads were error-corrected and collapsed into unique sequences using a nearest-neighbor algorithm that merged closely related sequences. To assign V, D and J gene segments, CDR3 sequences were aligned to IMGT reference sequences. For a sequence to be retained, a match of at least six nucleotides was required to both a V gene segment and a J gene segment. Rearrangements were called productive when the CDR3 lacked stop codons and stayed in frame with V and J; all others were non-productive. CDR3 was defined by IMGT convention, running from the second conserved V-encoded cysteine to the conserved J-encoded phenylalanine. The earlier analysis of 500 to 650 of the donors excluded any sequence lacking an unambiguous match to a single V gene segment. An earlier analysis of a few hundred of the donors classified V segments as functional when productive rearrangements were above 56.7% and as segregating when the standard deviation between donors was above 5%. To diagnose cytomegalovirus status from the catalog of TCR beta chain sequences, a statistical classification framework was built. In a later analysis, V and J genes were assigned by comparing TCR nucleotide sequences against IMGT/GENE-DB human TR gene sequences. A later analysis assigned CDR3 sequences and most-parsimonious VDJ recombination scenarios with the TCRdist pipeline. In a later analysis, each TCR beta chain was defined by its CDR3 amino acid sequence together with its V-gene family, and reads lacking a unique V-gene family were excluded. To address suspected cross-contamination and a sequencing artifact, a later analysis removed several hundred highly shared, low-generation-probability nucleotide sequences. In a later analysis, a clonal expansion index for each public chain was calculated from normalized within-repertoire ranks of inferred template counts. A later analysis computed generation probabilities with a VDJ recombination model fitted to out-of-frame rearrangements, and checked the results against IGoR. In a later analysis, hypergeometric tests were used to score TCR-TCR, TCR-HLA and TCR-CMV co-occurrence, with a repertoire-size bias correction applied to TCR pairs. False discovery rates were estimated in a later analysis by permuting HLA or CMV assignments 20 times. In a later analysis, co-occurring TCRs were grouped using DBSCAN, with TCRdist sequence similarity added in when clustering inside HLA-allele-positive subsets. Co-occurrence clustering excluded repertoires with fewer than 30,000 or more than 120,000 public chains, plus five with anomalous nucleotide sharing. This immuneACCESS table, as held by TCRdb, lists in-frame sequences with V and J called but not all clones. Of the missing ones, under half trace to an unresolved V gene in checked studies; the others have no known cause. From that table come the V and J calls and clone size; the DNA was used to work out D and trimming. This sample gives more than 90,000 clones in total; under 70% of them show up just once. Approximately 9% of the sample is held by the ten biggest clonotypes.

The data belong to a study of cytomegalovirus exposure and HLA in healthy donors (dated by TCRdb to 2015 to 2018). As for the study more broadly: According to an earlier analysis of 450 to 650 of the donors, about 179 million T cells yielded over 100 million unique TCR beta sequences and 276 Gb of sequence data. An early release that covered approximately 600 HLA-typed donors contained about 300 gigabases of sequencing data and tens of millions of unique TCR sequences. The genetic ancestry cluster associated with self-reported Caucasian donors included 81% of the roughly 380 genotyped donors. The study aimed to test whether signatures of past pathogen exposure could be identified by cataloging public T cell receptors. The study profiled the T cell repertoires of about 720 subjects by immunosequencing and related them to cytomegalovirus serostatus. In addition to the first cohort of 650 to 750 subjects, a separate validation cohort of 120 different subjects was used. The study combined high-throughput TCR immunosequencing, statistical association of individual TCRs with disease status, and machine learning to predict cytomegalovirus infection status. In a later analysis, previously published TCR beta repertoires from more than 500 donors were re-analyzed and high-resolution HLA genotyping was added so that TCR occurrence patterns could be studied. The later analysis used no new phenotypic data to find candidate immune exposures, relying instead on TCR beta sequences and their occurrence across donors. To decide whether each TCR beta V gene segment behaved as functional or pseudogenic, an earlier analysis of approximately 600 of the donors relied on high-throughput TCR beta sequencing. Donor age, sex, ethnicity and CMV serostatus were compiled together with the repertoire data. A later genetic analysis took genome-wide SNP genotypes for about three fifths of the 666 donors and used that subset as a discovery cohort. All discovery cohort repertoires had been generated using a single sequencing platform. HLA typing included class I and class II loci at four-digit resolution. Typing coverage varied by locus: about 620-630 donors for A, B, C, DRB1 and DQB1; around 560 for DQA1; 600 to 610 for DPA1; approximately 450 for DPB1. Five DR-DQ haplotypes were handled as single units for association and clustering, since linkage in the cohort was strong. Among almost 400 genotyped donors of the cohort, an average of 235,054 unique TCR beta nucleotide sequences were sequenced per donor, roughly 18% of them non-productive. Results and caveats for the whole study, not just this receptor: The classifier was reported to diagnose cytomegalovirus status with high specificity and sensitivity in both the original cohort and the validation cohort. According to a later analysis, parvovirus B19, influenza, CMV and Epstein-Barr virus appeared linked to several top co-occurrence clusters. In a later analysis, around 17,000 TCR beta sequences were associated with specific HLA alleles at a false discovery rate of 0.05. Compared with the roughly 670-donor mean, donors in an Asian-associated ancestry cluster had fewer N-insertions in productive TCRs, according to a later genetic analysis. A later analysis found that HLA-associated TCR beta chains were more clonally expanded and had lower generation probabilities than equally common non-associated chains. A further reported finding was that TCR beta sequences accurately predicted the HLA-A and HLA-B alleles for most subjects in the first cohort. This cohort had only TCR beta chains sequenced, and the lack of alpha or paired-chain data limited which features could be detected. Linkage disequilibrium might explain the correlated functional status among segregating V segments, but an unknown experimental factor could not be ruled out. The presence/absence analyses assumed that sequencing depth was roughly uniform across donors, and that assumption may not be true. In vitro tests confirmed that a few of the cytomegalovirus-associated TCR beta chains recognize cytomegalovirus antigens. Immune exposure information for the cohort was limited to CMV serostatus. V-gene and J-gene trimming of TCR beta chains was associated with a missense DCLRE1C variant in a later genetic analysis, and the association was replicated in an independent cohort. In a later analysis, TCR association rates were found to vary across HLA loci, with the most associated TCRs seen for DRB1 alleles and the fewest for HLA-C alleles. A cluster of highly shared sequence variants was judged likely to represent a technical artifact of the sequencing pipeline. When HLA alleles, especially DR and DQ, strongly co-occurred, TCR associations were difficult to assign to individual alleles. Most TCR sequences were observed very rarely across donors, whereas some public TCRs were present in many individuals. A total of around 150 TCR beta chains were listed by the study as associated with cytomegalovirus. Most CMV-associated TCR beta chains appeared to be HLA-restricted in a later analysis, and the HLA associations seemed to be driven largely by CMV exposure. Because counts were too low, roughly 17 rarely observed V segments, including chromosome 9 orphons, were left out of the earlier analysis of about 620 of the donors. Because some donors lacked HLA typing at each locus, the association tests relied only on the typed subset. An earlier analysis of 587 of the donors showed that most TCR beta V segments appeared in productive rearrangements either about 87% or about 30% of the time, which broadly matched IMGT annotations. According to the authors, the approach could potentially be generalized to other disease states and immunological phenotypes.

The cohort comprised some 730 healthy bone marrow donors. All cohort members were sampled while nominally healthy, although unrecorded immune exposures were likely present. The donor was CMV seropositive and belonged to the group of a few hundred seropositive cohort members. A peripheral blood sample was collected from each donor, and TCR beta sequencing was performed on peripheral blood mononuclear cells. The Qiagen DNeasy Blood Extraction Kit was used to extract genomic DNA from the blood cell samples. The sequenced material came from PBMCs. The receptor comes from a man in his thirties or forties in good health and CMV-seropositive.

The CDR3 has the sequence CARSCSPMDRGRTEAFF. The nucleotides are TGTGCCAGAAGCTGTTCCCCGATGGACAGGGGCCGGACTGAAGCTTTCTTT. Recombination linked TRBV7-5 to TRBJ1-1; TRBD1, the table's D call, lacks a check against the DNA. TRBV7-5 is given as a pseudogene. Counted from cysteine to phenylalanine, this CDR3 has 17 amino acids. Only the CDR3 DNA is retained, 51 bases long and in frame from the first base.